This T cell receptor beta chain was profiled in a study of neurological immune-mediated disorders. Germline assignment: CDR1 MGHRA and CDR2 YSYEKL. The length of the CDR3 is 16 residues. The ends lost 3 bases at V and 5 bases at J; junction bases unmatched: 10. MiXCR was run by TCRdb on the 5' RACE reads, yielding one entry per CDR3 protein. In the table there are 50,000 to 70,000 distinct CDR3 sequences, 3% to 4% of which are singletons. As to this clonotype: Antigen specificity is unknown. This may stem from a read error, because a much larger clone lies one nucleotide away.

General study points: One related-CDR3 cluster, which may be a signature, held the repertoires of 18 of 34 multiple sclerosis patients after phylogenetic grouping. Multiple sclerosis, the disease with the least TCR clonal expansion, fell below healthy controls, whereas HTLV-1-associated myelopathy showed the most. Among expanded clones, no CDR3 amino acid sequences were shared across subjects, a pattern suggesting private repertoires in all groups.

The sequenced sample was PBMCs. V gene TRBV4-1 combines with J gene TRBJ2-3, with 8 positions matching TRBD2. This receptor was obtained from a man between 35 and 55 years old with multiple sclerosis. The CDR3 loop reads CASSQQAGEIIDTQYF. In nucleotides, the CDR3 is TGCGCCAGCAGCCAGCAAGCGGGGGAAATCATAGATACGCAGTATTTT.